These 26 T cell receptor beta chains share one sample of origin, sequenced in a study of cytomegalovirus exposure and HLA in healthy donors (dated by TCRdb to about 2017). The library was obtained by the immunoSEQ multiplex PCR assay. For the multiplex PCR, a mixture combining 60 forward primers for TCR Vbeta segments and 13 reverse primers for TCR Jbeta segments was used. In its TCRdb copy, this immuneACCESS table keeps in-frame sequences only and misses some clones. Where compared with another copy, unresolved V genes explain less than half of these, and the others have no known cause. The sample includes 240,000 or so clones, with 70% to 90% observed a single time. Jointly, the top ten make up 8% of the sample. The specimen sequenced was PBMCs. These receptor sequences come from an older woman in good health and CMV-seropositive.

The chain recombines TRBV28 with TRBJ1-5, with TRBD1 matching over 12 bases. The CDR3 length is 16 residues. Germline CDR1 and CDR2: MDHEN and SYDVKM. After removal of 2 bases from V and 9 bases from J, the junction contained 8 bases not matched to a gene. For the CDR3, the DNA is TGTGCCAGCAGTTTACGGGGACAGGGGGCGACGTGGCCCCAGCATTTT. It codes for CASSLRGQGATWPQHF.

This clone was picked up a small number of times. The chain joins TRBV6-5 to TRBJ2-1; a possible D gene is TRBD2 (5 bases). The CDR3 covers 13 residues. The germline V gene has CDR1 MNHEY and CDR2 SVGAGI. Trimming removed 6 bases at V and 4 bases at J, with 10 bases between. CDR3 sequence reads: CASSQDWYNEQFF. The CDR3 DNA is TGTGCCAGCAGCCAGGACTGGTACAATGAGCAGTTCTTC.

Here the CDR3 reads CASSETGNYGYTF. CDR3 coding DNA: TGTGCCAGCAGTGAGACAGGCAACTATGGCTACACCTTC. J is TRBJ1-2 and V is TRBV2, with D maybe TRBD1 (6 bases). In germline, CDR1 is SNHLY, CDR2 FYNNEI. The CDR3 runs 13 residues. Trimming pared 3 bases from V and 2 bases from J, leaving 7 bases between.

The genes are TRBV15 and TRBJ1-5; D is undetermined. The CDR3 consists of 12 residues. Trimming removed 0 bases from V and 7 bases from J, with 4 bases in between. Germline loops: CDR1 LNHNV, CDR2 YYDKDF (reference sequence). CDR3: CATSRERQPQHF. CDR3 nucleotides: TGTGCCACCAGCAGAGAGAGGCAGCCCCAGCATTTT.

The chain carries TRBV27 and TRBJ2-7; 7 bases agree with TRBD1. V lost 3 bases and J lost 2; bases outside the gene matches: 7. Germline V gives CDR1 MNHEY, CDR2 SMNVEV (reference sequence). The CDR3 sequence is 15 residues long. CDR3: CASSLERTGTYEQYF. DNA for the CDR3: TGTGCCAGCAGTTTGGAGAGGACAGGTACCTACGAGCAGTACTTC.

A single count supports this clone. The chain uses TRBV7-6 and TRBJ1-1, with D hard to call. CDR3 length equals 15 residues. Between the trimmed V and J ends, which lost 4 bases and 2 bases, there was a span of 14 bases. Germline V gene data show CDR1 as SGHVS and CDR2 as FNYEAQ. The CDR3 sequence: CASSSSRGVNTEAFF. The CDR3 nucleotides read TGTGCCAGCAGCTCATCCCGGGGAGTCAACACTGAAGCTTTCTTT.

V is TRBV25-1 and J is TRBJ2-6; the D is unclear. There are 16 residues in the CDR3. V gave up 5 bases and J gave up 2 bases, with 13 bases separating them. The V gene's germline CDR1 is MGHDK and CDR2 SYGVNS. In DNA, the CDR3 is TGTGCCAGCAGTCCCGCGAACCTACCTGGGGCCAACGTCCTGACTTTC. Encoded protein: CASSPANLPGANVLTF.

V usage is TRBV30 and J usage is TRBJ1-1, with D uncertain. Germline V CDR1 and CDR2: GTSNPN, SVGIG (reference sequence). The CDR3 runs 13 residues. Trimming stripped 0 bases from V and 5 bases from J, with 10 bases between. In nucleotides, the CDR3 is TGTGCCTGGAGTGTACTCGGTGAGACTGAAGCTTTCTTT. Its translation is CAWSVLGETEAFF.

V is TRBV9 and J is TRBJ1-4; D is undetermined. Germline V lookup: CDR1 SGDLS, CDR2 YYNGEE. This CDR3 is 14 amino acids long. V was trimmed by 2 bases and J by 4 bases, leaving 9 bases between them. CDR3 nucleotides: TGTGCCAGCAGCGTTCTCGGGAGTAATGAAAAACTGTTTTTT. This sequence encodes CASSVLGSNEKLFF.

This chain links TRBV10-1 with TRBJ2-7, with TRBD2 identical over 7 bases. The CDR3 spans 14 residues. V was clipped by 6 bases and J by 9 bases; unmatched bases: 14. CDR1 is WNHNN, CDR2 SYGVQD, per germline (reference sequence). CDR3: CASSSSGGSQAQYF. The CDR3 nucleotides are TGCGCCAGCAGCTCTAGCGGAGGTTCCCAGGCGCAGTACTTC.

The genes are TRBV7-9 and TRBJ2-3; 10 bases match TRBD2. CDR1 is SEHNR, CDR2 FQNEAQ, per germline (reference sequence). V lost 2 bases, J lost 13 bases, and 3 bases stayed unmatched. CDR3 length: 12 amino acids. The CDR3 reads CASSLPSGRKYF. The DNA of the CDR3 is TGTGCCAGCAGCTTACCTAGCGGGAGAAAGTATTTT.

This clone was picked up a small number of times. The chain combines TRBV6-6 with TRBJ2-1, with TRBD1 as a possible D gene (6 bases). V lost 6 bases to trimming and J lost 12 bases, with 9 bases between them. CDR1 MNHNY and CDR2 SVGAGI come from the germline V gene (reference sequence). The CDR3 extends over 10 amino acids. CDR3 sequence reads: CASSHRAQFF. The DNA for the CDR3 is TGTGCCAGCAGCCACAGGGCGCAGTTCTTC.

The CDR3 protein is CASRTRPGEGAFF. As DNA, the CDR3 is TGTGCCAGCAGGACACGCCCGGGGGAGGGAGCTTTCTTT. This chain joins TRBV6-1 and TRBJ1-1; a weak D match, TRBD1 (5 bases). Germline V CDR1 and CDR2: MNHNS, SASEGT. V was trimmed by 6 bases and J by 10 bases, leaving 18 bases between them. CDR3 length: 13 residues.

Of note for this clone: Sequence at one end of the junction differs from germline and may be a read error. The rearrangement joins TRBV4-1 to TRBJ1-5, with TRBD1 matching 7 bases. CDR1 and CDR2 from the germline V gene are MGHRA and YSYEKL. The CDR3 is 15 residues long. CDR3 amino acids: CASSQGPGGHQPQHF. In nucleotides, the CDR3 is TGCGCCAGCAGTCAAGGCCCAGGGGGGCATCAGCCCCAGCATTTT.

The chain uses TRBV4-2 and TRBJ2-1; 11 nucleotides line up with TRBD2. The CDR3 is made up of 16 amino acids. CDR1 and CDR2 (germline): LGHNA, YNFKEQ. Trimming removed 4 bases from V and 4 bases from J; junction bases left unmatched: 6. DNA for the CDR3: TGTGCCAGCAGCCGGGGCGGGACTAGCGGATACAATGAGCAGTTCTTC. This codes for CASSRGGTSGYNEQFF.

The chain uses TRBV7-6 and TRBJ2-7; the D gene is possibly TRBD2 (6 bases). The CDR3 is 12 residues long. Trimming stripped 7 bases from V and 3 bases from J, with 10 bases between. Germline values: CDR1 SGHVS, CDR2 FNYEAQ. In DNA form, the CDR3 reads TGTGCCAGCAACGAAGCGGGCTACGAGCAGTACTTC. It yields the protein CASNEAGYEQYF.

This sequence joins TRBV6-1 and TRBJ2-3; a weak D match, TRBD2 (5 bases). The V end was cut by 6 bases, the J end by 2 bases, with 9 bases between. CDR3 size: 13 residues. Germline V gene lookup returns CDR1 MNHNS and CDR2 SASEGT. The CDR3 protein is CASRRATTDTQYF. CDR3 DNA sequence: TGTGCCAGCAGGCGGGCGACCACAGATACGCAGTATTTT.

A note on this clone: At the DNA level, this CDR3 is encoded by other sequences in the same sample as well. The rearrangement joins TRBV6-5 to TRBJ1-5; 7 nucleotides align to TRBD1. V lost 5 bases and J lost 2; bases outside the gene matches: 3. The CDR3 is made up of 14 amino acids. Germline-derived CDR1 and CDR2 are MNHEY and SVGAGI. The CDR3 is CASSPTGGNQPQHF. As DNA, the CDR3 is TGTGCCAGCAGTCCAACAGGGGGCAATCAGCCCCAGCATTTT.

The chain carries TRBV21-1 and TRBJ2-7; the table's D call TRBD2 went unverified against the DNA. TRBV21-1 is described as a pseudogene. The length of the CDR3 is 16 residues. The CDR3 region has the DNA TGTGCCAGCAGCAGAGCTTTCCGGCGGGAACCATACGAGCAGTACTTC. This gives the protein CASSRAFRREPYEQYF.

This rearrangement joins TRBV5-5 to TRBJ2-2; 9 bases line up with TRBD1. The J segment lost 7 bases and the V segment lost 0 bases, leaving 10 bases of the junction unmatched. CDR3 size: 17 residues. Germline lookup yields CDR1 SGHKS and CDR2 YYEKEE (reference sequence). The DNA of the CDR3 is TGTGCCAGCAGCTTGGCCGCCGGGACAGGGTTTGGCGGGGAGCTGTTTTTT. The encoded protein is CASSLAAGTGFGGELFF.

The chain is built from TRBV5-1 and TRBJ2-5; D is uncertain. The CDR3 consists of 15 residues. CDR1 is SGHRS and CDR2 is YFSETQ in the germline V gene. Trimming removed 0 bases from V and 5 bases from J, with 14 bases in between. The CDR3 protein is CASSLAASTSETQYF. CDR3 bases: TGCGCCAGCAGCTTGGCGGCTAGTACAAGTGAGACCCAGTACTTC. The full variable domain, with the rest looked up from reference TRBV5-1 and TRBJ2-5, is KAGVTQTPRYLIKTRGQQVTLSCSPISGHRSVSWYQQTPGQGLQFLFEYFSETQRNKGNFPGRFSGRQFSNSRSEMNVSTLELGDSALYLCASSLAASTSETQYFGPGTRLLVL.

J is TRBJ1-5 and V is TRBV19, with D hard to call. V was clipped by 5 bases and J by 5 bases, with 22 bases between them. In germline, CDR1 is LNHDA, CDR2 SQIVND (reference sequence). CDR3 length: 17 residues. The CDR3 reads CASSPPPSRGIYQPQHF. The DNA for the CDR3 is TGTGCCAGTAGTCCCCCTCCGTCCCGGGGAATTTATCAGCCCCAGCATTTT.

The CDR3, as DNA: TGCGCCAGCAGAACTGGGACAGGGGGCAACTATGGCTACACCTTC. Translating gives CASRTGTGGNYGYTF. V and J are TRBV5-1 and TRBJ1-2; 12 bases are a match to TRBD1. Germline V CDR1 and CDR2: SGHRS, YFSETQ. The V and J ends lost 5 bases and 2 bases, in that order; junction bases with no gene match: 4. CDR3 size: 15 residues.

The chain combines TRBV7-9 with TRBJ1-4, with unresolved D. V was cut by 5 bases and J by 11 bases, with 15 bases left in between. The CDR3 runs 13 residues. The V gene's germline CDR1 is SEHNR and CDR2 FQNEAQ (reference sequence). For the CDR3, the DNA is TGTGCCAGCAGCCCCCATATTGAGGATAAACTGTTTTTT. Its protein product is CASSPHIEDKLFF. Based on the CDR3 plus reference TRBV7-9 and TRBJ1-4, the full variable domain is DTGVSQNPRHKITKRGQNVTFRCDPISEHNRLYWYRQTLGQGPEFLTYFQNEAQLEKSRLLSDRFSAERPKGSFSTLEIQRTEQGDSAMYLCASSPHIEDKLFFGSGTQLSVL.

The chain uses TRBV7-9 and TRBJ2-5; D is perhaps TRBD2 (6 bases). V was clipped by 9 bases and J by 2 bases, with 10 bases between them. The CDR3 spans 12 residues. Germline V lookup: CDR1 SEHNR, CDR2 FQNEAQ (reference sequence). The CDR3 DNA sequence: TGTGCCAGTTTGGAGGGGCAAGAGACCCAGTACTTC. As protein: CASLEGQETQYF.

As DNA, the CDR3 is TGCAGCGTTGTTGAGTGGGCGGCGGGGAGCACAGATACGCAGTATTTT. Translating gives CSVVEWAAGSTDTQYF. The chain recombines TRBV29-1 with TRBJ2-3, with D possibly being TRBD2 (6 bases). Trimming took 4 bases from V and 0 from J, leaving 17 bases between them. There are 16 residues in the CDR3. Germline-derived CDR1 and CDR2 are SQVTM and ANQGSEA.